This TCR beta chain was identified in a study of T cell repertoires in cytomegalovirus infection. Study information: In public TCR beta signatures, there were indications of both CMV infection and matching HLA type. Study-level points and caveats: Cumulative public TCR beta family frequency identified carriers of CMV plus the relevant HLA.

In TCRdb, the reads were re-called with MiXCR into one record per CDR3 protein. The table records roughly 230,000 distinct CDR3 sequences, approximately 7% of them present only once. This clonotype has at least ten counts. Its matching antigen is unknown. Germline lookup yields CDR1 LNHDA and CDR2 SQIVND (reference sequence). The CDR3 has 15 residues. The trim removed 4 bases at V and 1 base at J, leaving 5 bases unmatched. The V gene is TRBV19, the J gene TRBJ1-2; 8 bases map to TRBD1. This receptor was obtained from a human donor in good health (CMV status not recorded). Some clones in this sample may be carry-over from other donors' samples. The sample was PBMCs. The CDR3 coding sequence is TGTGCCAGTAGTACCGACAGGGGCAATAACTATGGCTACACCTTC. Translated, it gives CASSTDRGNNYGYTF.